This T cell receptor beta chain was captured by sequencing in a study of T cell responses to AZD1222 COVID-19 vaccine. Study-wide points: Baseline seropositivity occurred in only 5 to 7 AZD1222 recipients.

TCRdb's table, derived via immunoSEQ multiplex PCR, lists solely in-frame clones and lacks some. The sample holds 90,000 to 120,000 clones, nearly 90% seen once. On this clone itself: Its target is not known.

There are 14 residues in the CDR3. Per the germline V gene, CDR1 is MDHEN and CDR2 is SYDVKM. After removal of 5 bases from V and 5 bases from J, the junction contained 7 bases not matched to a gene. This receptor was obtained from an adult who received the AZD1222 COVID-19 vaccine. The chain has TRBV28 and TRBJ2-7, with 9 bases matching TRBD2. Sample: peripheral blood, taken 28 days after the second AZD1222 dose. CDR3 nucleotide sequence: TGTGCCAGCAGTAATAGCGGGAGTATCAACGAGCAGTACTTC. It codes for CASSNSGSINEQYF.